This paragraph reports one T cell receptor (beta chain). Recruits, aged about 18 to 89 years, lived in 20 to 30 US areas. Assignment of participants to cohorts was predicated upon participant-reported clinical history. In the original processing: Estimates of nucleated cell counts were drawn from the amplification of reference gene primers. The data were produced by immunoSEQ multiplex PCR, yet TCRdb's version contains in-frame clones alone and is incomplete. For V, J and clone size, that table is used; D and trimming come from the DNA. The data hold 350,000 to 450,000 clones, with approximately 90% observed a single time. The data are from a study of blood T cell repertoires in COVID-19. Study details: The analysed material was cDNA or gDNA that came from T cells, B-cell-depleted T cells, or PBMCs.

This CDR3 spans 15 amino acids. Sequenced material: PBMCs or T cells enriched from blood (not recorded which). This clonotype was obtained from a woman aged 40 to 49 who had been exposed to COVID-19. The chain carries TRBV21-1 and TRBJ2-1; the table's D call TRBD1 went unverified against the DNA. TRBV21-1 is assigned pseudogene status. CDR3 sequence reads: CASSSGPSSYNEQFF. The CDR3 DNA is TGTGCCAGCAGCAGTGGGCCCAGCTCCTACAATGAGCAGTTCTTC.